Below are 7 T cell receptor beta chains sequenced from a single sample in a study of blood T cell repertoires in COVID-19. TCRdb's table, derived via immunoSEQ multiplex PCR, lists solely in-frame clones and lacks some. The sample has some 100,000 clones, around 84% seen once. What was sequenced was peripheral blood. All receptors come from a woman aged 60 to 75 with acute or convalescent COVID-19.

For the CDR3, the DNA is TGCGCCAGCAGCTTCAGGTTTGGGAACACTGAAGCTTTCTTT. Encoded protein: CASSFRFGNTEAFF. The V gene is TRBV5-1, the J gene TRBJ1-1, with D uncertain. The CDR3 covers 14 residues. Trimming shortened V by 2 bases and J by 1 base, and 9 bases separated the two germline ends. CDR1 and CDR2 (germline): SGHRS, YFSETQ.

The rearrangement uses TRBV7-2 and TRBJ2-3, with 8 bases aligning to TRBD2. With 1 base clipped from V and 2 bases from J, the junction kept 5 bases outside the gene matches. The germline CDR1 and CDR2 sequences are SGHTA and FQGNSA. The CDR3 is made up of 16 amino acids. CDR3 coding DNA: TGTGCCAGCAGCTTAGATGGCGGGGGGTCCACAGATACGCAGTATTTT. Translation: CASSLDGGGSTDTQYF.

In regard to this clone: At one end the junction does not follow the germline gene, possibly because of a read error. The rearrangement joins TRBV2 to TRBJ2-7, with 8 bases fitting TRBD2. This CDR3 spans 14 amino acids. CDR1 is SNHLY and CDR2 is FYNNEI in the germline V gene. The CDR3: CAGRPSGGSYEQYF. CDR3 sequence (DNA): TGTGCCGGCAGACCGAGCGGGGGTTCTTACGAGCAGTACTTC.

This clone was recorded once. CDR3 in DNA: TGCAGTGCTAGTGGGGACAGGGGTTACTATGGCTACACCTTC. Translation: CSASGDRGYYGYTF. The chain is built from TRBV20-1 and TRBJ1-2; 10 bases are shared with TRBD1. The CDR3 has 14 amino acids. In germline, CDR1 is DFQATT, CDR2 SNEGSKA (reference sequence). Losses at the gene ends were 3 bases for V and 3 bases for J; bases not matched to a gene: 4.

The rearrangement links TRBV19 to TRBJ2-7; possible D gene TRBD1, 6 bases. Germline CDR1 LNHDA, CDR2 SQIVND (reference sequence). With 3 bases removed from V and 3 bases from J, the gap between germline ends came to 15 bases. The CDR3 spans 15 residues. The CDR3 protein is CASSMGARRGYEQYF. The CDR3 region has the DNA TGTGCCAGTAGTATGGGGGCCCGACGGGGCTACGAGCAGTACTTC.

This clone was recorded only once. The chain employs TRBV7-6 and TRBJ1-1; D perhaps matches TRBD1 (5 bases). This CDR3 region has 19 residues. Germline CDR1 SGHVS, CDR2 FNYEAQ. V lost 2 bases and J lost 0, with 22 bases in between. The CDR3 protein is CASSLMAAGGGRMNTEAFF. The CDR3 nucleotides are TGTGCCAGCAGCTTAATGGCCGCGGGGGGTGGGCGAATGAACACTGAAGCTTTCTTT.

This clone was observed once. The chain recombines TRBV13 with TRBJ2-7; 7 nucleotides agree with TRBD1. The CDR3 is made up of 16 amino acids. J lost 1 base, V lost 6 bases, and 12 bases had no gene match. Germline CDR1 reads PRHDT; CDR2 reads FYEKMQ (reference sequence). CDR3 sequence: CASRQGQGVRSYEQYF. Here the CDR3 DNA reads TGTGCCAGCAGACAGGGGCAGGGTGTGCGGTCCTACGAGCAGTACTTC.